A selection of T cell receptor beta chains follows, all from one sample in a study of shared clonotypes between healthy human individuals. Assay: immunoSEQ multiplex PCR; the TCRdb copy retains only in-frame clones and omits some. The sample has some 2,100,000 clones; about 94% are singletons. Sequencing input: naive CD4+ T cells sorted from blood. These receptors all come from a man aged 18 to 35 in good health. Both conserved end residues are part of each CDR3. Fields, in order: V gene, clone size, D gene, J gene, CDR3 protein, CDR3 DNA. A D gene is named only where the DNA matches it firmly. Clone size appears in some rows only: once, few, many, or a class for an expanded clone.

TRBV7-2	NA	NA	TRBJ2-3	CASSFGITDTQYF	TGTGCCAGCAGCTTTGGGATCACAGATACGCAGTATTTT
TRBV10-2	NA	NA	TRBJ1-6	CASSEGLTGSPLHF	TGCGCCAGCAGTGAAGGACTTACTGGCTCACCCCTCCACTTT
TRBV5-6	NA	TRBD1	TRBJ1-6	CASSYYRGNSPLHF	TGTGCCAGCAGCTACTACAGGGGTAATTCACCCCTCCACTTT
TRBV28	NA	NA	TRBJ1-1	CASTQGSLNTEAFF	TGTGCCAGCACTCAGGGCTCTTTGAACACTGAAGCTTTCTTT
TRBV15	NA	TRBD1	TRBJ2-7	CATSPGGSSYEQYF	TGTGCCACCAGCCCAGGGGGTAGCTCCTACGAGCAGTACTTC
TRBV28	NA	TRBD1	TRBJ2-7	CASSQLMDRGYEQYF	TGTGCCAGCAGCCAACTCATGGACAGGGGCTACGAGCAGTACTTC
TRBV19	NA	NA	TRBJ2-7	CASSRDGWNYEQYF	TGTGCCAGTAGTAGGGACGGATGGAACTACGAGCAGTACTTC
TRBV19	NA	TRBD2	TRBJ2-6	CASIGGSSGANVLTF	TGTGCCAGTATCGGCGGGAGCTCTGGGGCCAACGTCCTGACTTTC
TRBV6-1	NA	NA	TRBJ2-4	CASSVPGRINIQYF	TGTGCCAGCAGTGTGCCGGGTAGAATAAACATTCAGTACTTC
TRBV9	once	NA	TRBJ2-5	CASSADPGPLETQYF	TGTGCCAGCAGCGCAGACCCGGGACCGCTAGAGACCCAGTACTTC
TRBV7-9	NA	TRBD2	TRBJ2-1	CASSLGGTSGDNEQFF	TGTGCCAGCAGCTTAGGCGGGACTAGCGGGGACAATGAGCAGTTCTTC
TRBV7-7	NA	NA	TRBJ1-5	CASSPRGRRDSNQPQHF	TGTGCTAGCAGCCCCCGGGGGAGAAGGGATAGCAATCAGCCCCAGCATTTT